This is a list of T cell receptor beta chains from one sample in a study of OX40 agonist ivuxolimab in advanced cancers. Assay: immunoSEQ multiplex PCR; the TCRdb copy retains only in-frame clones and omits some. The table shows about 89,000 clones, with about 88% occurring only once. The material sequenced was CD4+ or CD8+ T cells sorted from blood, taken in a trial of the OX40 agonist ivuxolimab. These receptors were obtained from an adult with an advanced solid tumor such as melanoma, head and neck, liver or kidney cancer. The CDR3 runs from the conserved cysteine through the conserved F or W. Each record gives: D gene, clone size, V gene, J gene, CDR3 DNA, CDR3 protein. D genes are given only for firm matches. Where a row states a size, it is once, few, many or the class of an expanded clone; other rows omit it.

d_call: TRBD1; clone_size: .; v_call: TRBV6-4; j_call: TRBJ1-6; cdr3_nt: TGTGCCAGCAGTGATGGCGACAGGGATTCACCCCTCCACTTT; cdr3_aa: CASSDGDRDSPLHF
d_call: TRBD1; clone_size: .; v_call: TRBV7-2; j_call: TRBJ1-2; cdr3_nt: TGTGCCAGCAGCTTCGGGACAGGGTGGACTAACTATGGCTACACCTTC; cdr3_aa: CASSFGTGWTNYGYTF
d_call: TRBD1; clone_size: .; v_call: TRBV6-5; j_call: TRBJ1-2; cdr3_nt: TGTGCCAGCAGGGGGGGACAGGGAATACGGGGCTACACCTTC; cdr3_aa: CASRGGQGIRGYTF
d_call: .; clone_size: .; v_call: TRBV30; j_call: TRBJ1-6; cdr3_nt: TGTGCCTGGAGTTTGGCCAACTCGAAACCCCTCCACTTT; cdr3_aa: CAWSLANSKPLHF
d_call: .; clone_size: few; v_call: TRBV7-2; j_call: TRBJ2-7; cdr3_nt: TGTGCCACCCGGCGGGGATACGAGCAGTACTTC; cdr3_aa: CATRRGYEQYF
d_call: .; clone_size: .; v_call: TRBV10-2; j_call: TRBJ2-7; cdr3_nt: TGCGCCAGCAGTGAGTGGCAGGGGGGCTCCTACGAGCAGTACTTC; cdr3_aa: CASSEWQGGSYEQYF
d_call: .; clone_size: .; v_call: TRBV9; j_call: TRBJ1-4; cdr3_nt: TGTGCCAGCAGCCCCCCCCTAGGCAGGGGAGGTGAAAAACTGTTTTTT; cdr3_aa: CASSPPLGRGGEKLFF
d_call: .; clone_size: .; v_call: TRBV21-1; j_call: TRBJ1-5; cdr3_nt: TGTGCCAGCAGCGCCCGGATGGGACAGGAACCCACTAGGGGACAGCCCCAGCATTTT; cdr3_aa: CASSARMGQEPTRGQPQHF
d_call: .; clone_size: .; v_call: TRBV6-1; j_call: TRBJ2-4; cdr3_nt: TGTGCCAGCAGAACAGGGATTTTAGCCAAAAACATTCAGTACTTC; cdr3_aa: CASRTGILAKNIQYF
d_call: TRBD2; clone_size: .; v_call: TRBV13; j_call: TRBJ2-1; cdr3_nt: TGTGCCAGCAGCGAATTTCTAGCGGGGGGGAGCGATGAGCAGTTCTTC; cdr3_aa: CASSEFLAGGSDEQFF
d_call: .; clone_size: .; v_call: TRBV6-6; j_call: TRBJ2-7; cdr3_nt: TGTGCCAGCAGTTTAACCTACGAGCAGTACTTC; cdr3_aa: CASSLTYEQYF
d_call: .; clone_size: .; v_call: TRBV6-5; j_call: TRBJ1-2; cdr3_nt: TGTGCCAGCAATGGGGGACCCGCCCAGAACTATGGCTACACCTTC; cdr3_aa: CASNGGPAQNYGYTF
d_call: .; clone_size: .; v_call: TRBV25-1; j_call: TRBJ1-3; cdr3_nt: TGTGCCAGCAGTGAACCCCTTGGTAGTTCTGGAAACACCATATATTTT; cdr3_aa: CASSEPLGSSGNTIYF
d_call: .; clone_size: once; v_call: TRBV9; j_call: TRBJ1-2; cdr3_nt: TGTGCCAGCAGCCCAGCGGCTAACTATGGCTACACCTTC; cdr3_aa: CASSPAANYGYTF
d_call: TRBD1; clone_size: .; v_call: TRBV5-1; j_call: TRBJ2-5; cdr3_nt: TGCGCCAGCAGCGGACAGGGGGGAGGGGAGACCCAGTACTTC; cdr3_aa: CASSGQGGGETQYF
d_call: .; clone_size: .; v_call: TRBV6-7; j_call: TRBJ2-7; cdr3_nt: TGTGCCAGCGCCCCCTGGTGCGCCCCCATGCCTTACGAGCAGTACTTC; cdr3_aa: CASAPWCAPMPYEQYF
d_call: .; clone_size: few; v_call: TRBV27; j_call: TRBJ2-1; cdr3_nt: TGTGCCAGCAGTTTGGCCGCAAAGTACAATGAGCAGTTCTTC; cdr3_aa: CASSLAAKYNEQFF
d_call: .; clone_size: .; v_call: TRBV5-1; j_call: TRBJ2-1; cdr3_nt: TGCGCCAGCAGCATACAGGACGGAAACAATGAGCAGTTCTTC; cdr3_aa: CASSIQDGNNEQFF
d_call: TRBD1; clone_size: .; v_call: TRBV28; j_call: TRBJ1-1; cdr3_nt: TGTGCCAGCGCTCCCGGGACAGGTTTGAACACTGAAGCTTTCTTT; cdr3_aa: CASAPGTGLNTEAFF
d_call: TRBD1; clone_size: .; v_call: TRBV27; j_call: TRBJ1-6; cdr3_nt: TGTGCCAGCAGTTTAAGGGCGGGACAGGGTAATTCACCCCTCCACTTT; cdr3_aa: CASSLRAGQGNSPLHF
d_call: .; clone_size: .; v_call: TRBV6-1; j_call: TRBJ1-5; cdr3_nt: TGTGCCAGCAGTGAGTCCCCAGGGGACTTAGGGAATCAGCCCCAGCATTTT; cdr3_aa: CASSESPGDLGNQPQHF
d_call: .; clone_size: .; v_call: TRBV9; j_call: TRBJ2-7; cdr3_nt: TGTGCCAGCAGCTTGGGACGCCCGAGGGATGAGGAGCAGTACTTC; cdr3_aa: CASSLGRPRDEEQYF
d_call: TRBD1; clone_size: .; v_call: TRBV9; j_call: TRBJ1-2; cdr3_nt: TGTGCCAGCAGCGTCGAGGGACAGAATCTCTATGGCTACACCTTC; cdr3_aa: CASSVEGQNLYGYTF
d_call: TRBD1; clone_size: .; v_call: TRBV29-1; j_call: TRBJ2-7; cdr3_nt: TGCAGCGTTGTGGGGGTTGGACAGGGGACCTACGAGCAGTACTTC; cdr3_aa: CSVVGVGQGTYEQYF
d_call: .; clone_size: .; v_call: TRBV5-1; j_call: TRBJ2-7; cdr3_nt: TGCGCCAGCAGCTTCGAGGGGTTCCCTTACGAGCAGTACTTC; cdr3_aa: CASSFEGFPYEQYF
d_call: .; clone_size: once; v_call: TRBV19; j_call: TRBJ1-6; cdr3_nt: TGTGCCAGTAGGGGCTCCAGCTCCTATAATTCACCCCTCCACTTT; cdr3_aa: CASRGSSSYNSPLHF
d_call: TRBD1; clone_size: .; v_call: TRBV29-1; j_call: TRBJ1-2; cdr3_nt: TGCAGCGTTGGAGGTGGACAGGTCGATGGCTACACCTTC; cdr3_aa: CSVGGGQVDGYTF
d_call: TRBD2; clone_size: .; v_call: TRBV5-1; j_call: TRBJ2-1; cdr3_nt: TGCGCCAGCAGGCAGGTAGCGGGGCCCACTGATTTGGTCTTC; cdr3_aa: CASRQVAGPTDLVF
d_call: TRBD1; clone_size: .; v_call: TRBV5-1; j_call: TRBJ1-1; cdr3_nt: TGCGCCAGCAGACACGGACAGGCTTACGGGGAAAACACTGAAGCTTTCTTT; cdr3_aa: CASRHGQAYGENTEAFF
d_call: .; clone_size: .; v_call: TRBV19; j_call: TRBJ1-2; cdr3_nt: TGTGCCAGTAGTATAGACCGAGACAGCCGTTACGGCTACACCTTC; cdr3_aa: CASSIDRDSRYGYTF
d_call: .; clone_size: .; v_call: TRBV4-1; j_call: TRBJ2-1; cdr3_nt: TGCGCCAGCAGCCACGAGGGGAGGATGGACCCAGCTCGTTACAATGAGCAGTTCTTC; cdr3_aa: CASSHEGRMDPARYNEQFF
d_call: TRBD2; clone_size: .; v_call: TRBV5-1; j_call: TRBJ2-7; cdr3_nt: TGCGCCAGCAGCTTGGAAGGGCGGACTAGCATAGACGAGCAGTACTTC; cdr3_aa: CASSLEGRTSIDEQYF
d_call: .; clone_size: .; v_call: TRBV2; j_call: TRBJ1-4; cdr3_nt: TGTGCCAGCAGTGGGGGGGGAGGGTATGAAAAACTGTTTTTT; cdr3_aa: CASSGGGGYEKLFF
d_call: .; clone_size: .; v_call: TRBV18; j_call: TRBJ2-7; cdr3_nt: TGTGCCAGCTCACCACAACCCTTCCCAGGGGAGAAGGGGGTGTACTTC; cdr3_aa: CASSPQPFPGEKGVYF
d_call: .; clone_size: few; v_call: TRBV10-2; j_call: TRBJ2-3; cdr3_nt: TGCGCCAGCAGGGGCGACTTCAGGGTTACGCAGTATTTT; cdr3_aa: CASRGDFRVTQYF
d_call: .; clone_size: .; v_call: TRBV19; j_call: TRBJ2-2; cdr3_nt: TGTGCCAGTAGTATGCGACGAGACACCGGGGAGCTGTTTTTT; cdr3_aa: CASSMRRDTGELFF
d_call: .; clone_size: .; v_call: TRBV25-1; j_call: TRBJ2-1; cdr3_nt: TGTGCCAGCAGTGACCCCGGCAGGAATGAGCAGTTCTTC; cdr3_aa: CASSDPGRNEQFF
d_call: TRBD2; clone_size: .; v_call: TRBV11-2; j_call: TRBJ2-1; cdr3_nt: TGTGCCAGCAGCAGACTAGCGGGGGGGGTAGAGCAGTTCTTC; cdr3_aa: CASSRLAGGVEQFF
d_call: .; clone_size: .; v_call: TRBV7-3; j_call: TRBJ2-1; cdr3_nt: TGTGCCAGCAGCGAGGCGGGCTGGGATGAGCAGTTCTTC; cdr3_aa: CASSEAGWDEQFF
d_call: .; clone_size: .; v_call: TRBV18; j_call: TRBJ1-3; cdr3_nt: TGTGCCAGCTCACCATACGGACAACAGGGAAGAAACACCATATATTTT; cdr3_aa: CASSPYGQQGRNTIYF
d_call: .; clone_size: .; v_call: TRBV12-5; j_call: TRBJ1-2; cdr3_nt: TGTGCTAGTGGGGTTATGCGCTACACCTTC; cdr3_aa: CASGVMRYTF
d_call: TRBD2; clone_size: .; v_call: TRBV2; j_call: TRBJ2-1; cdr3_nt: TGTGCCAGCATAGGACTAGCGGGGGGCTCCTACAATGAGCAGTTCTTC; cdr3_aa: CASIGLAGGSYNEQFF
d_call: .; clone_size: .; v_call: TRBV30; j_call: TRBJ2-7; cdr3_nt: TGTGCCTTGAGCCGACTGGCCTACGAGCAGTACTTC; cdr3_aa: CALSRLAYEQYF
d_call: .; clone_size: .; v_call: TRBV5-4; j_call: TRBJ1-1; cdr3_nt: TGTGCCAGCAGCTTAACTATGAGGGACACTGAAGCTTTCTTT; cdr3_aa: CASSLTMRDTEAFF
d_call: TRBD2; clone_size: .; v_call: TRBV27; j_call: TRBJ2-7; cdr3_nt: TGTGCCAGCAGTCCAATATTACTAGCGGGGGACTCCTACGAGCAGTACTTC; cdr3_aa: CASSPILLAGDSYEQYF
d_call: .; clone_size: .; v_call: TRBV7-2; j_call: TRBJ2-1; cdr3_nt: TGTGCCAGCAGCTTAGAGGCGGGCCTCAATGAGCAGTTCTTC; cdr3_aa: CASSLEAGLNEQFF